This TCR beta chain was captured in a study of OX40 agonist ivuxolimab in advanced cancers. Background on the study: Of mixed ages from about 23 to 90 and averaging approximately 60 years, the group was roughly 85% male. The study, taken as a whole, reports: CD4+ and CD8+ blood T cells expanded clonally by week 6 at 0.1 to 3.0 mg/kg.

The repertoire was sequenced with immunoSEQ multiplex PCR; TCRdb's copy has only in-frame clones and lacks some. The sample lists 25,000 to 40,000 clones; roughly 84% were seen once. Blood was sampled at baseline, cycle 4 day 1, and cycle 7 day 1. Remarks on this clone: Its antigen is not identified.

This CDR3 is 17 amino acids long. Germline loops: CDR1 MNHEY, CDR2 SMNVEV (reference sequence). With 4 bases removed from V and 0 bases from J, the gap between germline ends came to 16 bases. Here the sequenced sample was CD4+ or CD8+ T cells sorted from blood, taken in a trial of the OX40 agonist ivuxolimab. The clonotype originates from an adult with an advanced solid tumor such as melanoma, head and neck, liver or kidney cancer. The gene calls are TRBV27 and TRBJ2-4, with D possibly matching TRBD2 (7 bases). The DNA for the CDR3 is TGTGCCAGCAGTTGGGGGGCGGGGGCCCTAGCCAAAAACATTCAGTACTTC. Protein product: CASSWGAGALAKNIQYF.